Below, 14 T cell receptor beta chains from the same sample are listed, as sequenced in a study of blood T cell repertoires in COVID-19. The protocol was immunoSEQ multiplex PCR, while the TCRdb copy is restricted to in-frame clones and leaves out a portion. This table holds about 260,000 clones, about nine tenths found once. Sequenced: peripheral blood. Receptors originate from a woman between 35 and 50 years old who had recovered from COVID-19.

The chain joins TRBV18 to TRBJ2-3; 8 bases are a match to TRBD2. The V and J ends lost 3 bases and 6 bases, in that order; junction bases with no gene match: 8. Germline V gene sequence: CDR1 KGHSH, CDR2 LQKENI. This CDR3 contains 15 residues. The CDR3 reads CASSPASGGGDTQYF. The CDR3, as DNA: TGTGCCAGCTCACCGGCCAGCGGGGGAGGGGATACGCAGTATTTT.

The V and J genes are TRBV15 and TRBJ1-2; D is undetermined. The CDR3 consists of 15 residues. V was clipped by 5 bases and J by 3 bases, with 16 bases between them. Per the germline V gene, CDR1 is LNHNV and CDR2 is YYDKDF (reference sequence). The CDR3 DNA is TGTGCCACCAGCCCTGGTGGGAGTTCGGACTATGGCTACACCTTC. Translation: CATSPGGSSDYGYTF.

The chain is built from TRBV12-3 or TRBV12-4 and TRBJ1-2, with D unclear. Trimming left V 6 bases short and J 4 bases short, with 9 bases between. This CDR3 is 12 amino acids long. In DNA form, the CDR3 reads TGTGCCAGCAGCCGAGAGCGCTATGGCTACACCTTC. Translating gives CASSRERYGYTF.

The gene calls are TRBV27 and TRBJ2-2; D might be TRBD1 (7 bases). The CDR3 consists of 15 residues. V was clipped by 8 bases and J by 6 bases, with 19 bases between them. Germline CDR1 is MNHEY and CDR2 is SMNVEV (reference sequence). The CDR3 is CASALVRGVPGELFF. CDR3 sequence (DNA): TGTGCCAGCGCGCTCGTCAGGGGGGTCCCCGGGGAGCTGTTTTTT.

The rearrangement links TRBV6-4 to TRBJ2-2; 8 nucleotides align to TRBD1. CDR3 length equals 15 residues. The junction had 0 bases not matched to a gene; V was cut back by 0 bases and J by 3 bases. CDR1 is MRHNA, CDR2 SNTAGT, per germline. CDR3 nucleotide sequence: TGTGCCAGCAGTGACTCGGACAGGGACACCGGGGAGCTGTTTTTT. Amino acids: CASSDSDRDTGELFF.

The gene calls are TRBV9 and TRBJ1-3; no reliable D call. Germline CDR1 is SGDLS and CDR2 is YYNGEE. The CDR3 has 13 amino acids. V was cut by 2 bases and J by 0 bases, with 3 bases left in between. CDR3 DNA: TGTGCCAGCAGCGTCCGCTCTGGAAACACCATATATTTT. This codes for CASSVRSGNTIYF.

This chain's CDR3 is CAWTPLTGSTEAFF. In DNA, the CDR3 is TGTGCCTGGACCCCTTTAACAGGGAGCACTGAAGCTTTCTTT. The V call is TRBV30, the J call TRBJ1-1, with D possibly being TRBD1 (6 bases). The CDR3 length is 14 residues. V lost 4 bases to trimming and J lost 4 bases, with 16 bases between them. Germline CDR1 and CDR2: GTSNPN and SVGIG (reference sequence). Together with reference TRBV30 and TRBJ1-1, the CDR3 gives the full variable domain: SQTIHQWPATLVQPVGSPLSLECTVEGTSNPNLYWYRQAAGRGLQLLFYSVGIGQISSEVPQNLSASRPQDRQFILSSKKLLLSDSGFYLCAWTPLTGSTEAFFGQGTRLTVV.

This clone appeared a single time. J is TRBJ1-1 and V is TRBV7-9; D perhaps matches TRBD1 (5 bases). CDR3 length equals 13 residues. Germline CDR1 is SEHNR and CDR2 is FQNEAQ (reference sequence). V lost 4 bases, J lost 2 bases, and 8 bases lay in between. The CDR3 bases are TGTGCCAGCAGCTATGGGGCAAACACTGAAGCTTTCTTT. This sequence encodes CASSYGANTEAFF.

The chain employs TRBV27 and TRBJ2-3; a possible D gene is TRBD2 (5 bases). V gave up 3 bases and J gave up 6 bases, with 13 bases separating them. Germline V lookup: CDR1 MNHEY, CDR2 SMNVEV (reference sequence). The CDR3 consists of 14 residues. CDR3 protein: CASSFQRGRDTQYF. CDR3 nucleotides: TGTGCCAGCAGTTTCCAGAGAGGGCGGGATACGCAGTATTTT.

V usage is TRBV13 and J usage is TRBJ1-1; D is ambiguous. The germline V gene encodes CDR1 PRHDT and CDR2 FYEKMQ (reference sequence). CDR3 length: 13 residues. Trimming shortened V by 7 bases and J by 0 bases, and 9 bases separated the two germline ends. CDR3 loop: CASKSLLNTEAFF. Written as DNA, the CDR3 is TGTGCCAGCAAGAGCCTCTTGAACACTGAAGCTTTCTTT.

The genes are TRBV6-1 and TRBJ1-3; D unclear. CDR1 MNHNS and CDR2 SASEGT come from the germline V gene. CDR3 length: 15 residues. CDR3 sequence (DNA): TGTCCCCCGGGAGGAGCCCGATACTCTGGAAACACCATATATTTT. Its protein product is CPPGGARYSGNTIYF.

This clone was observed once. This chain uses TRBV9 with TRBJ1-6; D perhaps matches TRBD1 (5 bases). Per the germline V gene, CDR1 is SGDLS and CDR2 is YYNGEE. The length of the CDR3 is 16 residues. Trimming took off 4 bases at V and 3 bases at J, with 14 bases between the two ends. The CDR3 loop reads CASSPRGSNYNSPLHF. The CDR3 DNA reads TGTGCCAGCAGCCCCCGGGGGTCTAACTATAATTCACCCCTCCACTTT. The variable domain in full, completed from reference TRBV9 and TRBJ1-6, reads DSGVTQTPKHLITATGQRVTLRCSPRSGDLSVYWYQQSLDQGLQFLIQYYNGEERAKGNILERFSAQQFPDLHSELNLSSLELGDSALYFCASSPRGSNYNSPLHFGNGTRLTVT.

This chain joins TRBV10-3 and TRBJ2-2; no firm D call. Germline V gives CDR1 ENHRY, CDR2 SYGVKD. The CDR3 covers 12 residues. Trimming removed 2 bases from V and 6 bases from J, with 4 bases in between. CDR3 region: CAISEAAGELFF. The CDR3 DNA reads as TGTGCCATCAGTGAGGCAGCCGGGGAGCTGTTTTTT.

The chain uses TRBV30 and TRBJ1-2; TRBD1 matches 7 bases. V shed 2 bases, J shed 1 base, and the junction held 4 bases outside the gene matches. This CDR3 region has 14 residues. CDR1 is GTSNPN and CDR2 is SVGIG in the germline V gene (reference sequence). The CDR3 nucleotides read TGTGCCTGGAGTTTTCCAGGGGGTAACTATGGCTACACCTTC. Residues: CAWSFPGGNYGYTF.